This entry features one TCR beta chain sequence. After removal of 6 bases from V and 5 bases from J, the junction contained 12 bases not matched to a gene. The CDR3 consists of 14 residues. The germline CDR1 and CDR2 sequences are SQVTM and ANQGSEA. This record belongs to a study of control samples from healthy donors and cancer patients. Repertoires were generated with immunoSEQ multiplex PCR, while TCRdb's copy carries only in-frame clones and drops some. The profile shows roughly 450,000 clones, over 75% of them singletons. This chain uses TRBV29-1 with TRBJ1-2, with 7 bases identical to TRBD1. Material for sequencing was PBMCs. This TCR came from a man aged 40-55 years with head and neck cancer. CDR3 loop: CSVSLGTVRYGYTF. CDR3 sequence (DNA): TGCAGCGTGTCCCTCGGGACAGTTAGATATGGCTACACCTTC.